This T cell receptor beta chain was identified in a study of shared clonotypes between healthy human individuals. The wider study: The composition of the donors was a couple of women and a few men aged 18 to 49. Every donor yielded three CD4 naive, three CD4 memory, two CD8 naive and one CD8 memory plate. Study observations and caveats: The four-donor shared clonotypes exceeded non-shared clonotypes in generation probability, with non-shared ones scoring lower. A handful of donors had 5% to 6% of their naive CD4 clonotypes in common.

This clone came up once. Its antigen is as yet unknown. CDR3 length: 21 amino acids. V dropped 4 bases and J dropped 5; count of bases not matched to a gene: 23. Germline CDR1 is KGHSH and CDR2 is LQKENI. Libraries were prepared by immunoSEQ multiplex PCR; TCRdb keeps only in-frame clonotypes and omits some of them. The sample contains about a million clones, around 80% of which appear only once. The sequencing input was memory CD4+ T cells sorted from blood. The subset here: CD45RA-negative fraction. The TCR sequence derives from a young man in good health. The chain recombines TRBV18 with TRBJ2-2; 9 bases are a match to TRBD1. In DNA form, the CDR3 reads TGTGCCAGCTCACTTCCGGGACAGGGAACGGCAGCCGGAAAATTGACCGGGGAGCTGTTTTTT. Its translation: CASSLPGQGTAAGKLTGELFF.